The clone carrying this T cell receptor (beta chain) was seen a few times. The junction differs from germline at one of its ends, possibly a read error. This sample is part of a study of blood T cell repertoires in COVID-19. Study overall: COVID-19 samples from acute and convalescent phases originated in the United States, Italy and Spain. PBMCs, B-cell-depleted T cells, or T cells provided the cDNA or gDNA that made up the material.

In the authors' workflow: Amplification from reference gene primers served as the basis for estimated nucleated cell counts. TCRdb's copy holds only in-frame clones and misses some; the assay was immunoSEQ multiplex PCR. V and J calls and clone size come straight from that table; D and trimming were deduced from the DNA. The table shows around 80,000 clones, with roughly 82% occurring only once. The CDR3 runs to 17 residues. The germline V gene encodes CDR1 SSHAT and CDR2 FNYEAQ (reference sequence). The TCR comes from a man of 80 years or more with acute or convalescent COVID-19. V is TRBV7-7 and J is TRBJ2-3; weak D call: TRBD2 (6 bases). The sequencing sample was made of peripheral blood. The chain's CDR3 is CASSPRSGSAIKDTQYF. Here the CDR3 DNA reads TGTGCTAGCAGCCCAAGAAGCGGGTCGGCTATTAAAGATACGCAGTATTTT. The variable domain in full, with the rest retrieved from reference TRBV7-7 and TRBJ2-3, is GAGVSQSPRYKVTKRGQDVTLRCDPISSHATLYWYQQALGQGPEFLTYFNYEAQPDKSGLPSDRFSAERPEGSISTLTIQRTEQRDSAMYRCASSPRSGSAIKDTQYFGPGTRLTVL.